The present T cell receptor (beta chain) was sequenced within a study of tumor and adjacent non-tumor tissue in lung cancer. This clonotype was detected ten times or more. Its specificity is not known. Study results and caveats: Higher tumor TCR diversity was associated with shorter survival.

This CDR3 contains 15 residues. The germline gives CDR1 MNHNS, CDR2 SASEGT. V was trimmed by 7 bases and J by 4 bases, leaving 18 bases between them. A modified ARM-PCR protocol with three rounds of nested PCR amplified TCRbeta. TCRdb redid the calling of the multiplex PCR reads with MiXCR, one entry per CDR3 protein. The sample shows 95,000 to 150,000 distinct CDR3 sequences, around three fifths of them seen only once. The template was RNA from unsorted bulk tissue. Chemotherapy-naive patients with new lung cancer underwent thoracic surgery in China, August–late 2014. This rearrangement joins TRBV6-1 to TRBJ2-3; tentatively, D is TRBD2 (6 bases). Sequencing was performed on lung tumor tissue. This receptor was obtained from a man aged 25-45 years with non-small cell lung cancer. This CDR3 is CASTRRAGSADTQYF. The CDR3 nucleotides are TGTGCCAGCACCCGAAGGGCGGGGTCCGCAGATACGCAGTATTTT.